Listed below are T cell receptor beta chains from one sample, sequenced in a study of cytomegalovirus exposure and HLA in healthy donors. The data were produced by immunoSEQ multiplex PCR, yet TCRdb's version contains in-frame clones alone and is incomplete. The sample holds 100,000 to 150,000 clones, approximately 80% seen once. The sequencing sample was made of PBMCs. All receptors come from a woman aged 18 to 35 in good health and CMV-seronegative. Both conserved end residues are part of each CDR3. The D gene is left open where the match is weak.

>TRBV6-5|NA|TRBJ1-6
CASSYVSADNSPLHF
>TRBV2|NA|TRBJ2-7
CASRQWGAGEKYEQYF
>TRBV19|TRBD2|TRBJ2-3
CASRNPGGLGTDTQYF
>TRBV23-1|TRBD2|TRBJ2-2
CASSQLGLANTGELFF
>TRBV4-3|TRBD1|TRBJ1-2
CASSQDTQGAYGYTF
>TRBV2|TRBD2|TRBJ2-5
CASRPGTTQETQYF
>TRBV6-1|NA|TRBJ2-1
CASSEFVSPNEQFF
>TRBV5-1|NA|TRBJ2-1
CASSRVGGYNEQFF
>TRBV19|NA|TRBJ2-7
CASSARGGFLPYEQYF
>TRBV13|NA|TRBJ2-7
CASSDSQGTSPRYEQYF
>TRBV7-8|TRBD2|TRBJ2-1
CASSSSGSRFSYNEQFF
>TRBV2|TRBD2|TRBJ2-3
CARDSQRGPLTDTQYF
>TRBV14|TRBD1|TRBJ2-7
CASSLKGDRAPYEQYF
>TRBV11-2|TRBD2|TRBJ2-1
CASSFSGGAGEQFF
>TRBV9|TRBD1|TRBJ2-5
CASSSRQGPETQYF
>TRBV12-5|NA|NA
CASGPPTVTYEQYF
>TRBV12-5|TRBD2|TRBJ2-1
CASGGTTSGRYHEQFF
>TRBV27|NA|TRBJ1-1
CASSYSRGTEAFF
>TRBV7-9|NA|TRBJ2-5
CASSYSSETQYF
>TRBV27|NA|TRBJ2-7
CASSAGGAGEQYF
>TRBV27|TRBD2|TRBJ2-1
CASSLILAGLNYNEQFF